These T cell receptor beta chains were read from a single sample in a study of T cell changes during pregnancy in multiple sclerosis. Using immunoSEQ multiplex PCR, the repertoire was profiled, and TCRdb retains in-frame clones only, with some absent. Counted here are tens of thousands of clones, approximately 92% occurring once; the ten biggest clones make up about 12%. The source material was CD8+ T cells from peripheral blood mononuclear cells, sampled after pregnancy. All receptors derive from a female donor with multiple sclerosis, enrolled in a pregnancy study. Both conserved end residues are part of each CDR3. The D gene is left open where the match is weak. A row's size may be missing; if present it is once, few, many or a size class.

size	V	D	J	DNA	CDR3
.	TRBV19	.	TRBJ2-1	TGTGCCAGTAGTATAGAAGGCTGGAGCTCCTACAATGAGCAGTTCTTC	CASSIEGWSSYNEQFF
.	TRBV15	TRBD1	TRBJ2-5	TGTGCCACCAGCAGAGACAGGGGGCAAGAGACCCAGTACTTC	CATSRDRGQETQYF
.	TRBV11-3	TRBD1	TRBJ2-7	TGTGCCAGCAGCCGTTCACCCCGGGACAGGGGTTCTGAAGAGCAGTACTTC	CASSRSPRDRGSEEQYF
.	TRBV14	.	TRBJ2-1	TGTGCCAGCAGCCCCACCTCCGGATGGCGGGACAATGAGCAGTTCTTC	CASSPTSGWRDNEQFF
.	TRBV6-1	TRBD2	TRBJ2-7	TGTGCCAGCAGTGAAGGGGCTAGCGGGTCCTTGTACTACGAGCAGTACTTC	CASSEGASGSLYYEQYF
.	TRBV13	.	TRBJ2-7	TGTGCCAGCAGCTTAGGACGAGGGAGACGCGAGCAGTACTTC	CASSLGRGRREQYF
.	TRBV28	TRBD2	TRBJ2-1	TGTGCCAGCAGTTCCAGACGTAGCGGGACTGGGTTGGGGAATGAGCAGTTCTTC	CASSSRRSGTGLGNEQFF
.	TRBV5-4	.	TRBJ2-3	TGTGCCAGCAGCAGGGACAAATACACAGATACGCAGTATTTT	CASSRDKYTDTQYF
.	TRBV28	TRBD1	TRBJ2-7	TGTGCCTTCCCCAGAGGGCAGGGGGCTTACGAGCAGTACTTC	CAFPRGQGAYEQYF
.	TRBV27	TRBD1	TRBJ1-2	TGTGCCAGCAGTAACCGGGACAGGGGCTATGGCTACACCTTC	CASSNRDRGYGYTF
.	TRBV19	.	TRBJ2-1	TGTGCCAGTAGTATAAACGGGAGAGAGCAGTTCTTC	CASSINGREQFF
.	TRBV4-1	.	TRBJ2-7	TGCGCCAGCAGCCAAGAAGGGAGATTCTACGAGCAGTACTTC	CASSQEGRFYEQYF
.	TRBV7-9	.	TRBJ2-7	TGTGCCAGCAGCTCGGACAGCGGATCCTACGAGCAGTACTTC	CASSSDSGSYEQYF
.	TRBV5-1	.	TRBJ2-5	TGCGCCAGCAGCTTGGAGGGAGTAAGAGTTGAGACCCAGTACTTC	CASSLEGVRVETQYF
.	TRBV10-3	.	TRBJ1-1	TGTGCCATCAGTGAACGGGGGAACACTGAAGCTTTCTTT	CAISERGNTEAFF
few	TRBV6-5	.	TRBJ1-1	TGTGCCAGCAGTTACTCGGTGAGTGGCACTGAAGCTTTCTTT	CASSYSVSGTEAFF
.	TRBV28	.	TRBJ2-7	TGTGCCAGCAGTTTACGGCAGGATCCCGGGAAGCAGTACTTC	CASSLRQDPGKQYF
.	TRBV9	.	TRBJ1-2	TGTGCCAGCAGCCCCCGTGAGGGCCACTATGGCTACACCTTC	CASSPREGHYGYTF
few	TRBV4-1	TRBD2	TRBJ2-5	TGCGCCAGCTCACCAGCGGGAGTTGAGACCCAGTACTTC	CASSPAGVETQYF
.	TRBV28	TRBD1	TRBJ2-7	TGTGCCAGCAGACGACAGGGGGTAGCCGAGCAGTACTTC	CASRRQGVAEQYF
once	TRBV6-5	.	TRBJ2-7	TGTGCCAGCAGTTACGGGAGAGGGATTCTCTACGAGCAGTACTTC	CASSYGRGILYEQYF
.	TRBV5-1	TRBD1	TRBJ1-1	TGCGCCAGCAGCTTGGAGACAGGGAGGAACACTGAAGCTTTCTTT	CASSLETGRNTEAFF